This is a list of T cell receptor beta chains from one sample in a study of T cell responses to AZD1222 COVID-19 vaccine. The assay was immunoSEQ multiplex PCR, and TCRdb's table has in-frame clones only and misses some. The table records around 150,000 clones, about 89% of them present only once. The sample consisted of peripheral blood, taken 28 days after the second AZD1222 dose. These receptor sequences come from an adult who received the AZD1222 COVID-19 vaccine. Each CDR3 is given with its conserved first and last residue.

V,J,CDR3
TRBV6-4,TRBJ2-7,CASSAPPAGDPYEQYF
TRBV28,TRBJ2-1,CASSPRAGSSYNEQFF
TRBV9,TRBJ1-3,CASSVDPQRDRGRPGNTIYF
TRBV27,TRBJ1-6,CASSLSNSPNSPLHF
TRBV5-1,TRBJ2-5,CASSGIGLAGQETQYF
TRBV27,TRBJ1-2,CASSLMAGGGYTF
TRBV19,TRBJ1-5,CASSRDRRQPQHF
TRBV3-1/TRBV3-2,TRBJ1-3,CASSQDPWVSSGNTIYF
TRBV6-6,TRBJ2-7,CASSYSADHYEQYF
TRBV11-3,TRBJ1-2,CASSTKYSVPRYGYTF
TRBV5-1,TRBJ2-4,CASSPLEGGGKNIQYF
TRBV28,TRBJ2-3,CASSSSGAGGLAADTQYF
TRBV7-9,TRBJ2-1,CASSTDRGGYNEQFF
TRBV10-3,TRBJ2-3,CAIREGGTSTDTQYF
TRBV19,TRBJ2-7,CASSIAGGGTAYEQYF
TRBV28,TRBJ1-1,CASRDRQGGNTEAFF
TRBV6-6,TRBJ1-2,CASSYRGVQGYTF
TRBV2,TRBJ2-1,CASRPPGLADSSYNEQFF
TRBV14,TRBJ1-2,CASSQDIATAYGYTF
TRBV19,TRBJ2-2,CASRSLGVVGELFF
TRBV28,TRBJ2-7,CASSLLKGQIYHYEQYF
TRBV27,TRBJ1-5,CASSFGVGAPTPQHF
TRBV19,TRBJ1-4,CASSISLAPTTNEKLFF
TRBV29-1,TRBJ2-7,CSVVSGTYEQYF
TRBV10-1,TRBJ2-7,CARTGGGRLLWNYEQYF
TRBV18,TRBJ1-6,CASSLTNRGLDSPLHF
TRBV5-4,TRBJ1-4,CASSQWGQGNEKLFF
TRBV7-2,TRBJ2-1,CASSLSSDYNEQFF
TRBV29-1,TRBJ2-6,CSVGARANVLTF